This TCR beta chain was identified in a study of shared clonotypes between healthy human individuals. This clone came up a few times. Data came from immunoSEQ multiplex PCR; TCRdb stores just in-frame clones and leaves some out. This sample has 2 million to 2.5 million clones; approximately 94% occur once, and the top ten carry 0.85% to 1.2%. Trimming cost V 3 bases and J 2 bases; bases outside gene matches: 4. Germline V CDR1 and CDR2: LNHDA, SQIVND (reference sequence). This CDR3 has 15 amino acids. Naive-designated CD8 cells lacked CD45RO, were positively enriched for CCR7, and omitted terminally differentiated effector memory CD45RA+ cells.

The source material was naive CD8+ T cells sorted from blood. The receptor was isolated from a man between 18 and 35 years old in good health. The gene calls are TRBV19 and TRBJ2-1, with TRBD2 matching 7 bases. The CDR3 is CASSMARGAYNEQFF. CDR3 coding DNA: TGTGCCAGTAGTATGGCTCGGGGGGCCTACAATGAGCAGTTCTTC.